This entry lists 27 T cell receptor beta chains sequenced from one sample in a study of T cells in Graves' hyperthyroidism and ophthalmopathy. TCR beta CDR3 regions were amplified from RNA. The HTBI set primed first-round TCR CDR3 RT-PCR. Each CDR3 protein gets one entry after TCRdb re-called the multiplex PCR reads with MiXCR. The table shows hundreds of thousands of distinct CDR3 sequences, with approximately 42% occurring only once. The material sequenced was peripheral blood or thyroid tissue (not recorded which). The receptor set was obtained from an adult man with Graves' disease, either hyperthyroidism or ophthalmopathy (not recorded which).

The chain is built from TRBV15 and TRBJ1-6, with D possibly TRBD1 on 6 matching bases. Germline V gene lookup returns CDR1 LNHNV and CDR2 YYDKDF (reference sequence). This CDR3 region has 15 residues. V dropped 3 bases and J dropped 3 bases, with 9 bases sitting between them. CDR3 DNA: TGTGCCACCAGCAGGAACAGGGACTATAATTCACCCCTCCACTTT. Its translation: CATSRNRDYNSPLHF.

This chain links TRBV11-1 with TRBJ2-7; 9 bases are shared with TRBD1. V shed 3 bases and J 6 bases; nucleotides not matched to a gene: 6. There are 14 residues in the CDR3. Per the germline V gene, CDR1 is SGHAT and CDR2 is FQDESV (reference sequence). DNA for the CDR3: TGTGCCAGCAGCTTCCGGGACAGGGAGGGCGAGCAGTACTTC. Its protein product is CASSFRDREGEQYF.

This clonotype turned up a few times. The chain recombines TRBV13 with TRBJ1-2; possibly TRBD1 for D (5 bases). The CDR3 totals 17 residues. Germline CDR1 is PRHDT and CDR2 is FYEKMQ (reference sequence). Trimming left V 1 base short and J 2 bases short, with 17 bases between. The CDR3 spells CASSLARWDSWNYGYTF. DNA for the CDR3: TGTGCCAGCAGCTTAGCGAGGTGGGACTCCTGGAACTATGGCTACACCTTC.

Only a few counts were recorded for this clonotype. The V call is TRBV6-1, the J call TRBJ1-2, with D hard to call. The CDR3 covers 12 residues. Trimming took off 5 bases at V and 6 bases at J, with 10 bases between the two ends. Germline CDR1 is MNHNS and CDR2 is SASEGT. This chain's CDR3 is CASSYSSDGYTF. The CDR3 DNA follows: TGTGCCAGCAGTTACTCGTCGGATGGCTACACCTTC.

This clonotype appeared many times. V is TRBV10-3 and J is TRBJ1-2; 7 bases fit TRBD1. The CDR3 contains 15 residues. Germline trimming cut 0 bases from V and 3 bases from J; bases unmatched to any gene: 4. Germline values: CDR1 ENHRY, CDR2 SYGVKD. In DNA form, the CDR3 reads TGTGCCATCAGTGAGTCTAGAGGGGGCGACTATGGCTACACCTTC. Translating gives CAISESRGGDYGYTF.

J is TRBJ2-2 and V is TRBV7-6, with D hard to call. The CDR3 is 21 amino acids. V was shortened by 5 bases and J by 1 base, with 29 bases between the two germline ends. Germline CDR1 is SGHVS and CDR2 is FNYEAQ. The CDR3, as DNA: TGTGCCAGCAGCCGCAGAATTATGGGTTGGCGTGTCTTAGAGAACACCGGGGAGCTGTTTTTT. Amino acid sequence: CASSRRIMGWRVLENTGELFF. The entire variable domain, with the rest obtained from reference TRBV7-6 and TRBJ2-2, is as follows: GAGVSQSPRYKVTKRGQDVALRCDPISGHVSLYWYRQALGQGPEFLTYFNYEAQQDKSGLPNDRFSAERPEGSISTLTIQRTEQRDSAMYRCASSRRIMGWRVLENTGELFFGEGSRLTVL.

The CDR3 loop reads CASSLGISNSPLHF. Written as DNA, the CDR3 is TGTGCCAGCAGCTTAGGGATATCGAATTCACCCCTCCACTTT. V usage is TRBV13 and J usage is TRBJ1-6; D not certain. V lost 0 bases to trimming and J lost 7 bases, with 7 bases between them. Per the germline V gene, CDR1 is PRHDT and CDR2 is FYEKMQ (reference sequence). The CDR3 totals 14 residues.

DNA of the CDR3: TGTGCCAGCAGAGCTTCCTACTCAGGGGACTCCACGCCCCTCCACTTT. This codes for CASRASYSGDSTPLHF. The genes are TRBV2 and TRBJ1-6; a possible D gene is TRBD1 (6 bases). Germline CDR1 is SNHLY and CDR2 is FYNNEI. With 6 bases removed from V and 13 bases from J, the gap between germline ends came to 25 bases. The CDR3 extends over 16 amino acids.

Only a few counts were recorded for this clonotype. V gene TRBV7-8 combines with J gene TRBJ2-5, with TRBD2 matching over 10 bases. The V segment lost 1 base and the J segment 4 bases; nucleotides outside the gene matches: 6. Germline V CDR1 and CDR2: SGHVS, FQNEAQ. CDR3 size: 16 residues. CDR3 loop: CASSLESGGAAETQYF. CDR3 sequence (DNA): TGTGCCAGCAGCTTAGAGAGCGGGGGGGCCGCAGAGACCCAGTACTTC.

This clonotype was counted ten times or more. Germline and junction disagree at one end, which may indicate a read error. This chain links TRBV5-1 with TRBJ1-4; 7 bases are shared with TRBD1. The germline V gene encodes CDR1 SGHRS and CDR2 YFSETQ. The CDR3 is 14 residues long. CDR3 region: CASSRSGTDEKLFF. CDR3 in DNA: TGTGCCAGCAGTCGATCCGGGACAGATGAAAAACTGTTTTTT. The variable domain in full, completed from reference TRBV5-1 and TRBJ1-4, reads KAGVTQTPRYLIKTRGQQVTLSCSPISGHRSVSWYQQTPGQGLQFLFEYFSETQRNKGNFPGRFSGRQFSNSRSEMNVSTLELGDSALYLCASSRSGTDEKLFFGSGTQLSVL.

This rearrangement joins TRBV29-1 to TRBJ2-5, with D unresolved. The J call may be faulty, since TRBJ2-7 better matches the DNA end. The CDR3 totals 12 residues. Germline CDR1 is SQVTM and CDR2 is ANQGSEA. In DNA form, the CDR3 reads TGCAGCGTTGAGCAGGATGGGGACGAGCAGTACTTC. Protein: CSVEQDGDEQYF.

This clonotype has a count of ten or more. The rearrangement uses TRBV7-9 and TRBJ2-7, with 8 bases lining up with TRBD1. Germline V CDR1 and CDR2: SEHNR, FQNEAQ (reference sequence). This CDR3 is 14 amino acids long. Trimming cost V 2 bases and J 6 bases; bases outside gene matches: 6. The chain's CDR3 is CASSLIAGGGEQYF. Written as DNA, the CDR3 is TGTGCCAGCAGCTTAATAGCAGGGGGCGGCGAGCAGTACTTC. Full variable domain (outside the CDR3, taken from reference TRBV7-9 and TRBJ2-7): DTGVSQNPRHKITKRGQNVTFRCDPISEHNRLYWYRQTLGQGPEFLTYFQNEAQLEKSRLLSDRFSAERPKGSFSTLEIQRTEQGDSAMYLCASSLIAGGGEQYFGPGTRLTVT.

This clonotype was observed at least ten times. The chain couples TRBV7-9 to TRBJ1-1, with 7 bases fitting TRBD1. V lost 5 bases, J lost 6 bases, and 9 bases stayed unmatched. Germline V gene data show CDR1 as SEHNR and CDR2 as FQNEAQ (reference sequence). This CDR3 spans 14 amino acids. The CDR3 bases are TGTGCCAGCAGCGATCGACAGGGCGGTGCTGAAGCTTTCTTT. Its protein is CASSDRQGGAEAFF.

This rearrangement joins TRBV20-1 to TRBJ1-5, with TRBD1 matching 10 bases. Germline V gene lookup returns CDR1 DFQATT and CDR2 SNEGSKA (reference sequence). V dropped 0 bases and J dropped 7; count of bases not matched to a gene: 6. CDR3 length: 15 residues. CDR3 nucleotides: TGCAGTGCTAGAGAGACCGGGACAGGGGACCAGCCCCAGCATTTT. This gives the protein CSARETGTGDQPQHF.

This clonotype was seen at least ten times. The rearrangement links TRBV7-8 to TRBJ2-7; D is unresolved. The V end was cut by 0 bases, the J end by 6 bases, with 6 bases between. In germline, CDR1 is SGHVS, CDR2 FQNEAQ. The CDR3 contains 12 residues. The CDR3 protein is CASSLASSEQYF. The CDR3, as DNA: TGTGCCAGCAGCTTAGCCTCAAGCGAGCAGTACTTC.

CDR3: CASSEKRTSGSDTQYF. The CDR3 nucleotides are TGTGCCAGCAGTGAAAAGCGGACTAGCGGGAGTGATACGCAGTATTTT. The chain has TRBV2 and TRBJ2-3, with 13 bases aligning to TRBD2. The CDR3 is 16 amino acids. In germline, CDR1 is SNHLY, CDR2 FYNNEI. J was trimmed by 6 bases and V by 2 bases; bases with no gene match: 5.

The genes are TRBV20-1 and TRBJ2-7; 8 nucleotides align to TRBD2. The CDR3 runs to 13 residues. Germline V gene sequence: CDR1 DFQATT, CDR2 SNEGSKA (reference sequence). The junction had 4 bases not matched to a gene; V was cut back by 3 bases and J by 3 bases. Here the CDR3 DNA reads TGCAGTGCTAGTAGCGGGGCCCTCTACGAGCAGTACTTC. Translating gives CSASSGALYEQYF.

For this clonotype: Since a much larger clone is just one base distant, this may be a read error. V gene TRBV10-3 combines with J gene TRBJ1-5; tentative D call: TRBD1 (6 bases). This CDR3 region has 12 residues. Trimming took 5 bases from V and 7 from J, leaving 9 bases between them. The germline gives CDR1 ENHRY, CDR2 SYGVKD. The CDR3: CAISHTGQPQHF. CDR3 DNA sequence: TGTGCCATCAGTCACACAGGGCAGCCCCAGCATTTT.

The chain has TRBV20-1 and TRBJ1-5; 7 bases line up with TRBD1. This CDR3 comprises 13 residues. V gave up 6 bases and J gave up 3 bases; unmatched junction bases: 5. Germline V gives CDR1 DFQATT, CDR2 SNEGSKA (reference sequence). The CDR3 DNA reads as TGCAGTGCGACGGACAGGCTCAATCAGCCCCAGCATTTT. Translated: CSATDRLNQPQHF.

The J gene is TRBJ1-2, the V gene TRBV7-2, with D uncertain. Germline CDR1 and CDR2: SGHTA and FQGNSA. The CDR3 has 15 residues. V dropped 3 bases and J dropped 3 bases, with 14 bases sitting between them. The CDR3 region is CASSLPAVTDYGYTF. The CDR3 DNA follows: TGTGCCAGCAGCTTGCCAGCAGTGACGGACTATGGCTACACCTTC.

The chain joins TRBV14 to TRBJ2-7; D gene ambiguous. The ends were cut back, 3 bases at V and 4 bases at J, with 10 bases in the middle. CDR3 length: 13 residues. Germline V lookup: CDR1 SGHDN, CDR2 FVKESK. The CDR3 DNA is TGTGCCAGCAGCCAGGTTGAATGGTACGAGCAGTACTTC. Encoded protein: CASSQVEWYEQYF.

This clonotype was observed many times. The V gene is TRBV24-1, the J gene TRBJ2-7; TRBD1 matches at 8 bases. Looked up from germline, CDR1 is KGHDR and CDR2 is SFDVKD. The CDR3 is made up of 14 amino acids. The V and J ends lost 7 bases and 2 bases, in that order; junction bases with no gene match: 6. CDR3 DNA sequence: TGTGCCACCAGCCGGACAGGGAATCCCTACGAGCAGTACTTC. Its protein product is CATSRTGNPYEQYF.

In regard to this clonotype: This clone may be a read error of a much larger clone one base away. CDR3 residues: CSARQSGLMNTEAFF. CDR3 in DNA: TGCAGTGCTAGACAGTCCGGACTTATGAACACTGAAGCTTTCTTT. The chain has TRBV20-1 and TRBJ1-1; D not resolved. V lost 2 bases and J 0 bases, leaving 13 bases between the germline ends. This CDR3 region has 15 residues. Germline assignment: CDR1 DFQATT and CDR2 SNEGSKA (reference sequence).

This clonotype was detected only a few times. The chain uses TRBV9 and TRBJ1-1, with D possibly being TRBD1 (6 bases). Germline-derived CDR1 and CDR2 are SGDLS and YYNGEE. The V end was cut by 4 bases, the J end by 5 bases, with 15 bases between. There are 14 residues in the CDR3. The CDR3 region is CASSSGGLGTEAFF. The CDR3 DNA sequence: TGTGCCAGCAGCAGTGGGGGGCTCGGGACTGAAGCTTTCTTT.

The V call is TRBV9, the J call TRBJ1-2; D gene ambiguous. The germline CDR1 and CDR2 sequences are SGDLS and YYNGEE. V was shortened by 0 bases and J by 2 bases, with 14 bases between the two germline ends. This CDR3 is 16 amino acids long. Here the CDR3 reads CASSVGIIGFNYGYTF. The CDR3 DNA sequence: TGTGCCAGCAGCGTAGGTATTATAGGATTCAACTATGGCTACACCTTC.

The genes are TRBV19 and TRBJ2-7; 10 nucleotides agree with TRBD1. Germline V gene sequence: CDR1 LNHDA, CDR2 SQIVND (reference sequence). After removal of 6 bases from V and 6 bases from J, the junction contained 5 bases not matched to a gene. The CDR3 totals 13 residues. Here the CDR3 DNA reads TGTGCCAGTAGACGACAGGGGGCTTCCGAGCAGTACTTC. It codes for CASRRQGASEQYF.

The sample holds many counts of this clonotype. The chain couples TRBV2 to TRBJ2-5; D unresolved. Germline CDR1 reads SNHLY; CDR2 reads FYNNEI. Trimming cost V 1 base and J 6 bases, with 3 bases left between them. The CDR3 covers 11 residues. The CDR3 sequence is CASSEGQTQYF. CDR3 coding DNA: TGTGCCAGCAGTGAAGGACAGACCCAGTACTTC.